Shown below are 9 T cell receptor beta chains from a single sample sequenced in a study of T cell responses to AZD1222 COVID-19 vaccine. Sequencing used immunoSEQ multiplex PCR; TCRdb keeps in-frame clones, though not all of them. In the table there are approximately 150,000 clones, more than 90% of which are singletons. The specimen comprised peripheral blood, sampled 28 days after the second AZD1222 dose. These receptors were collected from an adult who received the AZD1222 COVID-19 vaccine.

This rearrangement joins TRBV27 to TRBJ2-1; TRBD2 matches 12 bases. Trimming at V came to 3 bases and at J to 10 bases, leaving 16 bases not matched to a gene. From germline, CDR1 is MNHEY and CDR2 SMNVEV (reference sequence). CDR3 size: 18 residues. The CDR3, as DNA: TGTGCCAGCAGTTTTGCCGGCCTAGCGGGAGGGGAGCGAAACGAGCAGTTCTTC. It encodes CASSFAGLAGGERNEQFF.

The chain combines TRBV6-2 or TRBV6-3 with TRBJ1-2, with 7 bases lining up with TRBD1. V shed 5 bases, J shed 8 bases, and the junction held 14 bases outside the gene matches. The CDR3 runs to 15 residues. Germline-derived CDR1 and CDR2 are MNHEY and SVGEGT. The chain's CDR3 is CASSGLTGKFGGYTF. The CDR3 DNA follows: TGTGCCAGCAGTGGCCTGACAGGGAAATTCGGCGGCTACACCTTC.

This chain connects TRBV5-4 to TRBJ2-5; the D is unclear. CDR1 is SGHNT, CDR2 YYREEE, per germline (reference sequence). Between the trimmed V and J ends, which lost 4 bases and 5 bases, there was a span of 15 bases. This CDR3 is 14 amino acids long. The CDR3: CASSTATNGETQYF. The CDR3 nucleotides read TGTGCCAGCAGCACGGCGACGAATGGGGAGACCCAGTACTTC.

The chain uses TRBV3-1 (or the pseudogene TRBV3-2) and TRBJ2-3; 9 nucleotides match TRBD2. CDR3 length: 17 amino acids. V was pared by 1 base and J by 3 bases, with 8 bases of the junction left unmatched. Germline V gene lookup returns CDR1 LGHDT and CDR2 YNNKEL (reference sequence). The CDR3 sequence is CASSQVLSGSGTDTQYF. In DNA, the CDR3 is TGTGCCAGCAGCCAAGTACTTAGCGGGAGTGGAACAGATACGCAGTATTTT.

In DNA, the CDR3 is TGTGCCAGCAGCGCAGGGGGGGAGACCCAGTACTTC. Translation gives CASSAGGETQYF. The rearrangement uses TRBV6-2 or TRBV6-3 and TRBJ2-5, with a possible D match to TRBD1 (7 bases). CDR1 is MNHEY, CDR2 SVGEGT, per germline. CDR3 length: 12 amino acids. Trimming cost V 6 bases and J 5 bases, with 10 bases left between them.

The chain uses TRBV5-1 and TRBJ2-3; 13 nucleotides match TRBD2. Trimming removed 0 bases from V and 10 bases from J; junction bases left unmatched: 5. Looked up from germline, CDR1 is SGHRS and CDR2 is YFSETQ. The CDR3 covers 15 residues. For the CDR3, the DNA is TGCGCCAGCAGCTTGGGTGGACTAGCGGGAGTGGCGCAGTATTTT. Protein: CASSLGGLAGVAQYF.

V gene TRBV15 combines with J gene TRBJ1-1; weak D call: TRBD1 (5 bases). Germline CDR1 LNHNV, CDR2 YYDKDF (reference sequence). The CDR3 runs to 16 residues. Trimming removed 8 bases from V and 0 bases from J, with 19 bases in between. In DNA form, the CDR3 reads TGTGCCACCCGTGGCACGGGGCAGTCCATGAACACTGAAGCTTTCTTT. Translating it yields CATRGTGQSMNTEAFF.

This clone was seen a single time. The rearrangement uses TRBV27 and TRBJ1-6; a possible D gene is TRBD1 (6 bases). The V gene's germline CDR1 is MNHEY and CDR2 SMNVEV (reference sequence). Trimming took 5 bases from V and 0 from J, leaving 11 bases between them. This CDR3 has 16 residues. CDR3 protein: CASSNMDSSYNSPLHF. The DNA of the CDR3 is TGTGCCAGCAGTAATATGGACAGCTCCTATAATTCACCCCTCCACTTT.

The V and J genes are TRBV27 and TRBJ2-5; tentatively, D is TRBD1 (7 bases). The V end was cut by 6 bases, the J end by 1 base, with 15 bases between. This CDR3 comprises 15 residues. CDR1 MNHEY and CDR2 SMNVEV come from the germline V gene (reference sequence). The CDR3 spells CASSQNRGGQETQYF. The CDR3 nucleotides read TGTGCCAGCAGCCAAAACAGGGGAGGCCAAGAGACCCAGTACTTC.